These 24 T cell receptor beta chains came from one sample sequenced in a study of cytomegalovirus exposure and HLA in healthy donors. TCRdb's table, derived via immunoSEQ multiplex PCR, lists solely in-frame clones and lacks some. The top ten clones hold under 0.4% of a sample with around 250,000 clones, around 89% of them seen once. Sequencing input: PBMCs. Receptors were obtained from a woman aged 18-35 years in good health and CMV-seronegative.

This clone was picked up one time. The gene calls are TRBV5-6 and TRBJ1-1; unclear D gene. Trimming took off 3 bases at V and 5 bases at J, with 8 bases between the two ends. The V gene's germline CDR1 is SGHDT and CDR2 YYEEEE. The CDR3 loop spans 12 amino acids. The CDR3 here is CASSYTWTEAFF. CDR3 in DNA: TGTGCCAGCAGCTACACGTGGACTGAAGCTTTCTTT.

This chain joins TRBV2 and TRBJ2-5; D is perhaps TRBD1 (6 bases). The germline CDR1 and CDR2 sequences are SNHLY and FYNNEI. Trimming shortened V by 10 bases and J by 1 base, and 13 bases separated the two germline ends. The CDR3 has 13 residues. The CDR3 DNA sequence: TGTGCCATCCTGAAGGACAGCCAAGAGACCCAGTACTTC. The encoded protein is CAILKDSQETQYF.

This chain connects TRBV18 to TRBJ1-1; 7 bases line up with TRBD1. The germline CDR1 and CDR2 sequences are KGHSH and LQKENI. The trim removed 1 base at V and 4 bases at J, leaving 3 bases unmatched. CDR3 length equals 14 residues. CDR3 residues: CASSPRRGLTEAFF. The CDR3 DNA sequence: TGTGCCAGCTCACCACGTAGGGGGCTCACTGAAGCTTTCTTT. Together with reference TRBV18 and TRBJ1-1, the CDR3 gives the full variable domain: NAGVMQNPRHLVRRRGQEARLRCSPMKGHSHVYWYRQLPEEGLKFMVYLQKENIIDESGMPKERFSAEFPKEGPSILRIQQVVRGDSAAYFCASSPRRGLTEAFFGQGTRLTVV.

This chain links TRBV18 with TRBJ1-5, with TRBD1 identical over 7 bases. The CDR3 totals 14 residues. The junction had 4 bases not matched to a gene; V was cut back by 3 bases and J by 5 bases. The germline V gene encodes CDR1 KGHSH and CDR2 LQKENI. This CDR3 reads CASSPGQLDQPQHF. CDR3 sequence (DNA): TGTGCCAGCTCACCGGGACAGCTTGATCAGCCCCAGCATTTT.

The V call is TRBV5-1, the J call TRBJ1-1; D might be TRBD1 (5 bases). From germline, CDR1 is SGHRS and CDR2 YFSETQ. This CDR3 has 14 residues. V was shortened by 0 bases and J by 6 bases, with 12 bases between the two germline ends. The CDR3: CASSLGTGRAEAFF. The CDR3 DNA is TGCGCCAGCAGCTTGGGTACAGGAAGGGCTGAAGCTTTCTTT.

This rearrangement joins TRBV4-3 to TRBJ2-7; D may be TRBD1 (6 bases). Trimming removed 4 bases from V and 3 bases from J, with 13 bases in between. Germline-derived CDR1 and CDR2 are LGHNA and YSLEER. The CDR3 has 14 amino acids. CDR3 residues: CASSPQGALYEQYF. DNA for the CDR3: TGCGCCAGCAGCCCACAGGGAGCCCTCTACGAGCAGTACTTC.

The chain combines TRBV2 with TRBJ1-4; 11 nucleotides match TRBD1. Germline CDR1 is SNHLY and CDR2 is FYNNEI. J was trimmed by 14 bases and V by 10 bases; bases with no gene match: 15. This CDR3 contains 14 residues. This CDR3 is CATGKEGTGGGLFF. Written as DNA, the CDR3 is TGTGCCACTGGGAAAGAAGGGACAGGGGGTGGGCTGTTTTTT.

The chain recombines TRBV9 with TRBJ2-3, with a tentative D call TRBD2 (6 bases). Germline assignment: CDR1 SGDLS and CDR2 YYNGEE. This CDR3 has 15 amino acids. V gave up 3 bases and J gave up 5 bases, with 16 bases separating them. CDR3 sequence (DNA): TGTGCCAGCAGCGCGGAGGGAGCAGACTTAGATACGCAGTATTTT. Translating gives CASSAEGADLDTQYF. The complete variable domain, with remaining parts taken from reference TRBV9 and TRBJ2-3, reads DSGVTQTPKHLITATGQRVTLRCSPRSGDLSVYWYQQSLDQGLQFLIQYYNGEERAKGNILERFSAQQFPDLHSELNLSSLELGDSALYFCASSAEGADLDTQYFGPGTRLTVL.

The CDR3 DNA sequence: TGTGCCAGCAGACCGGGACAGGGGAACCTGCGGACTGAAGCTTTCTTT. Its translation: CASRPGQGNLRTEAFF. V is TRBV6-8 and J is TRBJ1-1; 10 positions agree with TRBD1. CDR1 is MNHGY, CDR2 SAAAGT, per germline. CDR3 size: 16 residues. Losses at the gene ends were 6 bases for V and 5 bases for J; bases not matched to a gene: 12.

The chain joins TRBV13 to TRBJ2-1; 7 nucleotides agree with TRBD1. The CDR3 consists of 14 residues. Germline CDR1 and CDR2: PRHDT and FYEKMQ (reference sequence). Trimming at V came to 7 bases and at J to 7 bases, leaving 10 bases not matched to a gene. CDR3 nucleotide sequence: TGTGCCAGCATCCTATACAGGGGACCTAATGAGCAGTTCTTC. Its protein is CASILYRGPNEQFF.

In nucleotides, the CDR3 is TGTGCCAGCAGCATATGGACAGGAGAGAATGAGCAGTTCTTC. Residues: CASSIWTGENEQFF. This chain connects TRBV27 to TRBJ2-1; 7 nucleotides align to TRBD1. Trimming at V came to 6 bases and at J to 7 bases, leaving 9 bases not matched to a gene. CDR1 and CDR2 (germline): MNHEY, SMNVEV (reference sequence). The CDR3 is 14 residues long.

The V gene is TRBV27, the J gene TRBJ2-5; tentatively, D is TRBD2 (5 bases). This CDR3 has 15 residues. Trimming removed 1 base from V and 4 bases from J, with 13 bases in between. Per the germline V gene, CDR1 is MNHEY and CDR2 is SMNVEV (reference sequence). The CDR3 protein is CASSLLGSTLETQYF. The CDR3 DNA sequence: TGTGCCAGCAGTTTATTGGGGAGCACATTAGAGACCCAGTACTTC.

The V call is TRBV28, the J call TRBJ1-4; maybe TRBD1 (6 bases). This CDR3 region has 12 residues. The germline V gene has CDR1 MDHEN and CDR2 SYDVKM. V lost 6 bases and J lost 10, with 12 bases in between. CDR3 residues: CASSRDIGKLFF. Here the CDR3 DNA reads TGTGCCAGCAGCCGGGACATCGGAAAACTGTTTTTT.

The CDR3 region has the DNA TGCGCCAGCAGCCCGGACAGGGTAGCAGGTGAGCAGTTCTTC. Its translation: CASSPDRVAGEQFF. V and J are TRBV4-3 and TRBJ2-1, with 8 nucleotides matching TRBD1. This CDR3 has 14 amino acids. Germline CDR1 and CDR2: LGHNA and YSLEER. With 4 bases clipped from V and 9 bases from J, the junction kept 8 bases outside the gene matches.

CDR3 amino acids: CASSYLANQPQHF. In nucleotides, the CDR3 is TGTGCCAGCAGTTATCTTGCGAATCAGCCCCAGCATTTT. The chain couples TRBV6-6 to TRBJ1-5; D not certain. CDR1 is MNHNY, CDR2 SVGAGI, per germline (reference sequence). This CDR3 contains 13 residues. The ends were cut back, 3 bases at V and 4 bases at J, with 7 bases in the middle.

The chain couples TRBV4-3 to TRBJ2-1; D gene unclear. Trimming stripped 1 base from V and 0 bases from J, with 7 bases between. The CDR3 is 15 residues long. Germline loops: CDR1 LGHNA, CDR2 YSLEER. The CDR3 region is CASSQGLASYNEQFF. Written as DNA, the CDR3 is TGCGCCAGCAGCCAAGGGTTGGCCTCCTACAATGAGCAGTTCTTC.

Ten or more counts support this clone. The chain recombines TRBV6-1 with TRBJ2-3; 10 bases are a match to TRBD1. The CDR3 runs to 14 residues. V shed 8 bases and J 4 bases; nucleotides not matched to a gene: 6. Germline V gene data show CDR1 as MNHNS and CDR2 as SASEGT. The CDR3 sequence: CASDPGTGADTQYF. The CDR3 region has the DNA TGTGCCAGCGACCCCGGGACAGGGGCAGATACGCAGTATTTT.

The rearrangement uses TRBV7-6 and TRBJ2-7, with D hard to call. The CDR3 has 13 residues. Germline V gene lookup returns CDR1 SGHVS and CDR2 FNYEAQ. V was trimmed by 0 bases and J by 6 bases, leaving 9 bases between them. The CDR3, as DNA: TGTGCCAGCAGCTTAGCGCGGCAAGGCGAGCAGTACTTC. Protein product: CASSLARQGEQYF. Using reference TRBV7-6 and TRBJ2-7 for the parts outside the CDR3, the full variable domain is GAGVSQSPRYKVTKRGQDVALRCDPISGHVSLYWYRQALGQGPEFLTYFNYEAQQDKSGLPNDRFSAERPEGSISTLTIQRTEQRDSAMYRCASSLARQGEQYFGPGTRLTVT.

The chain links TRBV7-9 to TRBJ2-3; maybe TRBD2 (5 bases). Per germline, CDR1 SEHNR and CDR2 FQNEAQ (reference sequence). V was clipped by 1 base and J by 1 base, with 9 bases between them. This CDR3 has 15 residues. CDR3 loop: CASSLVTEGTDTQYF. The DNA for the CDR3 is TGTGCCAGCAGCTTAGTAACGGAGGGCACAGATACGCAGTATTTT.

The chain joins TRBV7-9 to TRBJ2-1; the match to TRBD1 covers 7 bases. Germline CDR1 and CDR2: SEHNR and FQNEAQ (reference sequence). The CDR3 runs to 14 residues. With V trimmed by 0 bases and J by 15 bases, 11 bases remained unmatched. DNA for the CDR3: TGTGCCAGCAGCTTAGCGCTAAAGGGACAGATTCCGTTCTTC. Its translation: CASSLALKGQIPFF.

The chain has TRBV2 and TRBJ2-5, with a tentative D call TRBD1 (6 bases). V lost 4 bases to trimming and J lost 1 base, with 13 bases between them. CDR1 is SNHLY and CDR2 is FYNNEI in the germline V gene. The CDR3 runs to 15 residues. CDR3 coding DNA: TGTGCCAGCAGTGGGGTACAGGGTCCCCAAGAGACCCAGTACTTC. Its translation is CASSGVQGPQETQYF.

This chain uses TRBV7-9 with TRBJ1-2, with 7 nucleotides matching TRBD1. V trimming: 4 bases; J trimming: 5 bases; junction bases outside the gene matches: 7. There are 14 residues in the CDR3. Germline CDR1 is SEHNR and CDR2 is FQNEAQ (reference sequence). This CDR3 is CASSSSDRPYGYTF. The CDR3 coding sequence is TGTGCCAGCAGCTCCTCGGACAGGCCTTATGGCTACACCTTC.

The CDR3 sequence: CARDRGYEQFF. Here the CDR3 DNA reads TGTGCCAGAGACAGGGGGTATGAGCAGTTCTTC. This chain links TRBV2 with TRBJ2-1; 9 bases are a match to TRBD1. Trimming cost V 9 bases and J 8 bases; bases outside gene matches: 2. The CDR3 is 11 amino acids. Per the germline V gene, CDR1 is SNHLY and CDR2 is FYNNEI. Variable domain in full (rest from reference TRBV2 and TRBJ2-1): EPEVTQTPSHQVTQMGQEVILRCVPISNHLYFYWYRQILGQKVEFLVSFYNNEISEKSEIFDDQFSVERPDGSNFTLKIRSTKLEDSAMYFCARDRGYEQFFGPGTRLTVL.

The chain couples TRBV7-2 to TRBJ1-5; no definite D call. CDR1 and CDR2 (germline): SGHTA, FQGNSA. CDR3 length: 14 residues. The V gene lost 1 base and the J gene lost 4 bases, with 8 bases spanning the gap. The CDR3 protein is CASSLGLFNQPQHF. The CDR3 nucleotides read TGTGCCAGCAGCTTAGGACTGTTTAATCAGCCCCAGCATTTT.